This T cell receptor beta chain originates from a study of T cells in Graves' hyperthyroidism and ophthalmopathy. General study points: Using 13 V-J features, a model discriminated ophthalmopathy from stable hyperthyroidism.

TCR beta CDR3 regions were amplified from RNA transcripts. TCR CDR3 regions were first amplified by RT-PCR with HTBI primers. MiXCR, run by TCRdb on the multiplex PCR reads, gives a single entry per CDR3 protein. The profile shows around 600,000 distinct CDR3 sequences, approximately 15% of them singletons. Germline CDR1 reads GTSNPN; CDR2 reads SVGIG (reference sequence). V was clipped by 0 bases and J by 8 bases; unmatched bases: 2. CDR3 size: 13 residues. The sample holds many counts of this clonotype. Its antigen is as yet unknown. Exclusion of patients followed from uncontrolled infection, other autoimmune disease, pregnancy or lactation. Fresh peripheral blood, approximately 10 ml, was the source of the PBMCs.

Sequences were obtained from blood. The rearrangement links TRBV30 to TRBJ2-1, with TRBD2 matching 9 bases. The TCR comes from a woman aged 45-65 years with Graves' ophthalmopathy. CDR3 DNA sequence: TGTGCCTGGAGTGTAACTAGCGGGCATGAGCAGTTCTTC. Protein sequence: CAWSVTSGHEQFF.